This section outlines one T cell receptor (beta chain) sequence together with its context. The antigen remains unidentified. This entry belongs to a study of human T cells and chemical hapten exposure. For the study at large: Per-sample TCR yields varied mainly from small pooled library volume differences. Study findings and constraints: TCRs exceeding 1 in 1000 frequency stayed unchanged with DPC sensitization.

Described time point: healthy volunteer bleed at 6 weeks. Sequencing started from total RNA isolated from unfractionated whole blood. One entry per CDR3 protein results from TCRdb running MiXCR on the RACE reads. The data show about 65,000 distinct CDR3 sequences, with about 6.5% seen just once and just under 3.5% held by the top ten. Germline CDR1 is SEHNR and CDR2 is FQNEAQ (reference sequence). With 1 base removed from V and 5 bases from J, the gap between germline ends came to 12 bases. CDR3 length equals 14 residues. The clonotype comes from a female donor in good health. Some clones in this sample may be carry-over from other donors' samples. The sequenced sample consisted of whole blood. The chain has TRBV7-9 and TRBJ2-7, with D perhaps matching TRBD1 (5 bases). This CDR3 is CASSLGQGHDEQYF. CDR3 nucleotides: TGTGCCAGCAGCTTAGGGCAGGGCCACGACGAGCAGTACTTC.